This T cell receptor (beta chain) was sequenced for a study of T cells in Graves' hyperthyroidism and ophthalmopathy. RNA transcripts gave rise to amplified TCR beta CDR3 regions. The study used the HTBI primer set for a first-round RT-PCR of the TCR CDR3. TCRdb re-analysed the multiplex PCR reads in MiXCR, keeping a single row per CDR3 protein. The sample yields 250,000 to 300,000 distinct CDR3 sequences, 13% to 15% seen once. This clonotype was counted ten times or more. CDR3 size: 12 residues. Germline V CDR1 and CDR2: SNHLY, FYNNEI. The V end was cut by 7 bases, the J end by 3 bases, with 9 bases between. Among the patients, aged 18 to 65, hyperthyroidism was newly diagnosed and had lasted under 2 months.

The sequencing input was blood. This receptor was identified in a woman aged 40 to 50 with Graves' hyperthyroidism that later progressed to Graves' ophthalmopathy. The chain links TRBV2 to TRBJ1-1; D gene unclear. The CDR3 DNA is TGTGCCAGCAAGCCGGTGGACACTGAAGCTTTCTTT. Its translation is CASKPVDTEAFF.